Presented here are 9 T cell receptor beta chains from one specimen sequenced in a study of blood T cell repertoires in COVID-19. Sequenced by immunoSEQ multiplex PCR; TCRdb stores in-frame clones only, minus some. Among about 250,000 clones listed, about 80% were seen once. The sample comprised peripheral blood. The receptors stem from a man in his fifties or sixties with active or convalescent COVID-19.

This clone was seen only once. The gene calls are TRBV5-6 and TRBJ2-5; 7 nucleotides match TRBD2. This CDR3 is 17 amino acids long. Trimming at V came to 1 base and at J to 0 bases, leaving 9 bases not matched to a gene. Per germline, CDR1 SGHDT and CDR2 YYEEEE. CDR3 amino acids: CASSLSAGDLNQETQYF. Here the CDR3 DNA reads TGTGCCAGCAGCTTGTCGGCGGGGGACCTAAACCAAGAGACCCAGTACTTC.

The CDR3 bases are TGTGCCAGCAGCCAAGGGACAGGTCAACATGAAAAACTGTTTTTT. It translates to CASSQGTGQHEKLFF. The V call is TRBV7-6, the J call TRBJ1-4; 8 bases match TRBD1. CDR1 and CDR2 from the germline V gene are SGHVS and FNYEAQ. Unmatched junction bases numbered 8, after V lost 5 bases and J lost 6 bases. CDR3 length: 15 amino acids.

The gene calls are TRBV7-8 and TRBJ2-7; the match to TRBD2 covers 11 bases. CDR1 is SGHVS, CDR2 FQNEAQ, per germline. This CDR3 has 18 residues. V trimming: 5 bases; J trimming: 0 bases; junction bases outside the gene matches: 12. The CDR3 DNA follows: TGTGCCAGCAGCCTCCTAGCGGGGGGCAACCGCCCCTCCTACGAGCAGTACTTC. Its translation: CASSLLAGGNRPSYEQYF.

V gene TRBV29-1 combines with J gene TRBJ2-7; a possible D gene is TRBD2 (6 bases). V gave up 5 bases and J gave up 4 bases, with 12 bases separating them. CDR1 SQVTM and CDR2 ANQGSEA come from the germline V gene. The CDR3 sequence is 12 residues long. Here the CDR3 DNA reads TGCAGCGTTAATGTGGGGGGATACGAGCAGTACTTC. Encoded protein: CSVNVGGYEQYF.

The V call is TRBV2, the J call TRBJ2-7, with 8 nucleotides matching TRBD1. The CDR3 has 14 amino acids. Germline loops: CDR1 SNHLY, CDR2 FYNNEI. The V segment lost 5 bases and the J segment 1 base; nucleotides outside the gene matches: 4. In DNA, the CDR3 is TGTGCCAGCAGTCAAAGGACAGGGTCCTACGAGCAGTACTTC. Protein: CASSQRTGSYEQYF.

The rearrangement uses TRBV7-6 and TRBJ2-1; 9 bases fit TRBD2. Losses at the gene ends were 3 bases for V and 0 bases for J; bases not matched to a gene: 15. Germline CDR1 reads SGHVS; CDR2 reads FNYEAQ. The length of the CDR3 is 20 residues. CDR3 DNA sequence: TGTGCCAGCAGCTTTGCCCCTTTAGCGGGGGCGTATCCCTCCTACAATGAGCAGTTCTTC. Protein sequence: CASSFAPLAGAYPSYNEQFF.

The gene calls are TRBV6-5 and TRBJ2-5, with D unresolved. The V end lost 8 bases, the J end lost 5 bases, and 9 bases lay between the germline ends. The CDR3 totals 11 residues. Germline assignment: CDR1 MNHEY and CDR2 SVGAGI. The CDR3 loop is CASRHGETQYF. The DNA for the CDR3 is TGTGCCAGCCGTCACGGGGAGACCCAGTACTTC.

The V call is TRBV30, the J call TRBJ2-7, with 8 bases aligning to TRBD2. Per the germline V gene, CDR1 is GTSNPN and CDR2 is SVGIG (reference sequence). The ends lost 0 bases at V and 0 bases at J; junction bases unmatched: 7. The CDR3 covers 16 residues. CDR3 region: CAWSVHRGGRSYEQYF. In nucleotides, the CDR3 is TGTGCCTGGAGTGTACATCGGGGGGGTCGCTCCTACGAGCAGTACTTC.

The chain recombines TRBV19 with TRBJ1-5; D possibly corresponds to TRBD1 (5 bases). The germline V gene encodes CDR1 LNHDA and CDR2 SQIVND (reference sequence). The germline V and J ends were trimmed by 5 bases and 2 bases, with 7 bases remaining between them. The CDR3 loop spans 13 amino acids. As DNA, the CDR3 is TGTGCCAGTAGTTTACAGGGCAATCAGCCCCAGCATTTT. Translated, it gives CASSLQGNQPQHF.